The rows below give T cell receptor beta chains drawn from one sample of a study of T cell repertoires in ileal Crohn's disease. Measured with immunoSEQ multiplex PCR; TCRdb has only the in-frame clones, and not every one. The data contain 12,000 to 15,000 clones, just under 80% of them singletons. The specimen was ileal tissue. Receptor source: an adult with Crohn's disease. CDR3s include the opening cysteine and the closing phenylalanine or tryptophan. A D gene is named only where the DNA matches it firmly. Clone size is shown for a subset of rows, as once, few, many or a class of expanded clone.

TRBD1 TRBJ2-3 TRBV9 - CASSLGQGATDTQYF TGTGCCAGCAGCTTGGGACAGGGGGCTACAGATACGCAGTATTTT
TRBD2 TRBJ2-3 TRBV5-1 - CASSREGGRSTDTQYF TGCGCCAGCAGTCGGGAGGGGGGACGTAGCACAGATACGCAGTATTTT
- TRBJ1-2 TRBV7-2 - CASSLGGEGYGYTF TGTGCCAGCAGCTTAGGGGGGGAGGGCTATGGCTACACCTTC
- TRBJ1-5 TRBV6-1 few CASRPLRGGPQHF TGTGCCAGCAGACCCCTTCGTGGAGGCCCCCAGCATTTT
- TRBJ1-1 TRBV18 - CASSEDSPRAFF TGTGCCAGCTCAGAGGACAGTCCTAGGGCTTTCTTT
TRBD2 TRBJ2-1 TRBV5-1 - CASSPTGGALNNEQFF TGCGCCAGCAGCCCTACGGGGGGGGCCCTCAACAATGAGCAGTTCTTC
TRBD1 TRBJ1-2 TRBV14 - CASSQEYRGHRTF TGTGCCAGCAGCCAAGAATATAGGGGGCATAGAACCTTC
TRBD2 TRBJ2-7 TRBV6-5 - CASKEGGRGNEQYF TGTGCCAGCAAAGAGGGCGGGAGGGGGAACGAGCAGTACTTC
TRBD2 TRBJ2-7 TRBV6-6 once CASSYSAGGYEQYF TGTGCCAGCAGTTACTCAGCGGGGGGCTACGAGCAGTACTTC
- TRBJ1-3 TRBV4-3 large CASSQAQGSDTIYF TGCGCCAGCAGCCAAGCACAGGGTTCGGACACCATATATTTT
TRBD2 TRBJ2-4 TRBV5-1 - CASSPGGEGWGNIQYF TGCGCCAGCAGCCCGGGAGGGGAGGGCTGGGGAAACATTCAGTACTTC
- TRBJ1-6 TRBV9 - CASSPHNFPGSPLHF TGTGCCAGCAGCCCACACAACTTCCCAGGGTCACCCCTCCACTTT
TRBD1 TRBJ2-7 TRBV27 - CASSLKGTGPEQYF TGTGCCAGCAGTTTAAAGGGGACAGGACCGGAGCAGTACTTC
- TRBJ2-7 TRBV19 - CASSKVSVRGAYEQYF TGTGCCAGTAGTAAGGTTTCGGTCAGGGGTGCCTACGAGCAGTACTTC
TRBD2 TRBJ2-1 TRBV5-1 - CASSLEGWGTSGAEQFF TGCGCCAGCAGCTTGGAAGGTTGGGGGACTAGCGGGGCTGAGCAGTTCTTC
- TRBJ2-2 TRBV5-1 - CASSLIVTGELFF TGCGCCAGCAGCTTGATAGTCACCGGGGAGCTGTTTTTT
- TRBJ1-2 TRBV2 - CASSEVEVGYTF TGTGCCAGCAGTGAGGTCGAGGTGGGCTACACCTTC
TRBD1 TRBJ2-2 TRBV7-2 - CASSLRTGNTGELFF TGTGCCAGCAGCCTCCGGACAGGGAACACCGGGGAGCTGTTTTTT
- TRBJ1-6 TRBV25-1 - CASSDSDSSYNSPLHF TGTGCCAGCAGTGATTCGGACAGCTCCTATAATTCACCCCTCCACTTT
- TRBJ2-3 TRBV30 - CASSGGAGTDTQYF TGTGCCTCATCAGGCGGGGCGGGCACAGATACGCAGTATTTT
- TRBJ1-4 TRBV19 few CASSVVLQEKLFF TGTGCCAGTAGTGTGGTGTTACAAGAAAAACTGTTTTTT
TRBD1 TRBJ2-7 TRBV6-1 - CASSTDREWEQYF TGTGCCAGCAGTACCGACAGGGAGTGGGAGCAGTACTTC
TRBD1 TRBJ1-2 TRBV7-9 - CASSSSDRGSLYGYTF TGTGCCAGCAGTAGTTCCGACAGGGGGTCCCTTTATGGCTACACCTTC
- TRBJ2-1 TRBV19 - CASSMGLDNEQFF TGTGCCAGTAGTATGGGACTTGACAATGAGCAGTTCTTC
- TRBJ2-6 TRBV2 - CASSPTGKGGSGANVLTF TGTGCCAGCAGCCCCACAGGGAAAGGGGGCTCTGGGGCCAACGTCCTGACTTTC
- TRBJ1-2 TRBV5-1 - CASSFRGEGYGYTF TGCGCCAGCAGCTTCAGGGGCGAAGGCTATGGCTACACCTTC
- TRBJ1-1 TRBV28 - CASNLGGAGNTEAFF TGTGCCAGCAATTTAGGGGGGGCAGGCAACACTGAAGCTTTCTTT
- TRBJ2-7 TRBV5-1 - CASSPGTGFIYEQYF TGCGCCAGCAGCCCCGGGACTGGGTTCATCTACGAGCAGTACTTC
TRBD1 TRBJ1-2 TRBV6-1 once CASSEEEGAHYGYTF TGTGCCAGCAGTGAAGAGGAGGGGGCCCACTATGGCTACACCTTC
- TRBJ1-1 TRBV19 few CASSPGVLGTEAFF TGTGCCAGTAGCCCAGGGGTCCTGGGGACTGAAGCTTTCTTT
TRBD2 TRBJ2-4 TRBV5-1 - CASGDRGDIQYF TGCGCCAGCGGGGACCGGGGGGACATTCAGTACTTC
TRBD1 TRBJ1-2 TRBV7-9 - CASSLTGELGYGYTF TGTGCCAGCAGCTTGACAGGGGAGTTGGGCTATGGCTACACCTTC
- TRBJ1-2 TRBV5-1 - CASALRQGGGYTF TGCGCCAGCGCTTTAAGGCAGGGAGGTGGCTACACCTTC
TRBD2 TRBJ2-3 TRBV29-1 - CSVDGAGGPTDTQYF TGCAGCGTTGACGGAGCGGGAGGGCCAACAGATACGCAGTATTTT
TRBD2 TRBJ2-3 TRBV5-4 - CASSPDGGDSTDTQYF TGTGCCAGCAGCCCGGACGGGGGGGACAGCACAGATACGCAGTATTTT
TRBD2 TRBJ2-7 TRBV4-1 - CASSQGRLAAKGYEQYF TGCGCCAGCAGCCAAGGGCGACTAGCGGCCAAGGGGTACGAGCAGTACTTC
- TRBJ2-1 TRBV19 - CASSNGAYNEQFF TGTGCCAGTAGTAATGGGGCGTACAATGAGCAGTTCTTC
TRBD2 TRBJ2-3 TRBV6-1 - CASSQTSGDPDTQYF TGTGCCAGCAGTCAAACTAGCGGGGATCCAGATACGCAGTATTTT
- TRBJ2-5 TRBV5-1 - CASSHEGRSLYGKTQYF TGCGCCAGCAGCCACGAAGGACGGTCCCTATACGGGAAGACCCAGTACTTC
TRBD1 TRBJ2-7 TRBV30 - CAWSVLTGAHEQYF TGTGCCTGGAGTGTGCTCACAGGGGCTCACGAGCAGTACTTC
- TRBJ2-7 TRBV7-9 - CASSLVGRGSYEQYF TGTGCCAGCAGCTTAGTGGGCCGGGGATCCTACGAGCAGTACTTC
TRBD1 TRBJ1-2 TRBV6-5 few CASRGTATLYGYTF TGTGCCAGCAGAGGGACAGCCACCCTGTATGGCTACACCTTC
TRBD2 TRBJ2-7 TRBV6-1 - CASSSTSSPEQYF TGTGCCAGCAGTTCGACTAGCTCCCCCGAGCAGTACTTC
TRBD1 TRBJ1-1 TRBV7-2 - CASSSRQGVEAFF TGTGCCAGCAGCTCCCGACAGGGGGTGGAGGCTTTCTTT
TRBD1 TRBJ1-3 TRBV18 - CASGRDSNGNTIYF TGTGCCAGCGGACGGGACAGTAATGGAAACACCATATATTTT
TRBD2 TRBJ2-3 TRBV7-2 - CASSSGLAGKDTQYF TGTGCCAGCAGCTCCGGACTAGCGGGGAAAGATACGCAGTATTTT
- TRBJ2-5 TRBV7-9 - CASSPDSQETQYF TGTGCCAGCAGCCCGGACAGCCAAGAGACCCAGTACTTC
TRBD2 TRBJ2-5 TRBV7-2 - CASSSSGIQETQYF TGTGCCAGCAGCTCAAGCGGGATCCAAGAGACCCAGTACTTC